This TCR beta chain is from a study of Graves' ophthalmopathy and Graves' hyperthyroidism. This clonotype was seen only once. The target antigen is unknown. Study-wide results and caveats: Appearing in blood as well were most expanded thyroid clonotypes above 0.001 frequency.

Amplified TCR beta CDR3 regions were obtained using RNA transcripts as template. First-round RT-PCR with HTBI primers preceded a second-round multiplex PCR. A single record per CDR3 protein comes from TCRdb applying MiXCR to the multiplex PCR reads. This table holds hundreds of thousands of distinct CDR3 sequences, 20% to 25% found once. V was pared by 6 bases and J by 5 bases, with 24 bases of the junction left unmatched. This CDR3 spans 21 amino acids. Germline-derived CDR1 and CDR2 are MGHDK and SYGVNS. Thyroid ultrasound, orbital computed tomography, TRAb, serum thyroxine and clinical symptoms formed the basis of diagnosis. PBMCs were isolated by Ficoll-Paque density gradient centrifugation, using approximately 10 ml of fresh peripheral blood as the starting material.

Sequencing was performed on peripheral blood. The genes are TRBV25-1 and TRBJ2-7; 14 bases are shared with TRBD2. The TCR originated in a woman under 30 with stable Graves' hyperthyroidism. The CDR3 loop reads CASSLTLTGWGLAGERNEQYF. CDR3 nucleotides: TGTGCCAGCAGCCTGACACTGACAGGGTGGGGACTAGCGGGAGAGAGAAACGAGCAGTACTTC.